This T cell receptor (beta chain) was sequenced for a study of blood T cell repertoires in COVID-19. Overall study: Donors in the United States, Italy and Spain gave samples during acute or convalescent COVID-19.

Enrollment of patients from Seattle took place during active infection, with longitudinal follow-up. Measured with immunoSEQ multiplex PCR; TCRdb has only the in-frame clones, and not every one. The sample lists 260,000 or so clones; roughly 80% were seen once. Germline V CDR1 and CDR2: MDHEN, SYDVKM. With 5 bases removed from V and 6 bases from J, the gap between germline ends came to 17 bases. The CDR3 spans 14 residues. The genes are TRBV28 and TRBJ2-7; the D is unclear. The TCR comes from an elderly woman with COVID-19, enrolled during active disease. Source material: peripheral blood. The DNA for the CDR3 is TGTGCCAGCAGTCCCACCGGGTTGCCCCCCGAGCAGTACTTC. Protein sequence: CASSPTGLPPEQYF.